This TCR beta chain stems from a study of blood T cell repertoires in COVID-19. This clone appeared a single time. V was trimmed by 1 base and J by 0 bases, leaving 29 bases between them. From germline, CDR1 is SGDLS and CDR2 YYNGEE. The CDR3 contains 22 residues. Profiling relied on immunoSEQ multiplex PCR, and the TCRdb table lists in-frame clones only, not all of them. The top ten clones hold 25% to 30% of a sample with about 120,000 clones, 75% to 90% of them seen once. What was sequenced was peripheral blood. The receptor's source is a woman between 65 and 79 years old with acute or convalescent COVID-19. The chain recombines TRBV9 with TRBJ1-3, with a tentative D call TRBD1 (6 bases). CDR3 residues: CASSVSDPGQPTVGASGNTIYF. CDR3 in DNA: TGTGCCAGCAGCGTATCTGACCCGGGACAACCGACGGTGGGGGCCTCTGGAAACACCATATATTTT.